A selection of T cell receptor beta chains follows, all from one sample in a study of vaccination effects on CD4 cells after COVID-19. This table comes from immunoSEQ multiplex PCR, and its TCRdb copy is limited to in-frame clones, with some not included. The data show about 53,000 clones, with roughly 80% seen just once and 2.5% to 3.5% held by the top ten. Their antigen targets remain unknown. The starting material was CD4+ T cells from PBMCs cultured without peptide, obtained before COVID-19 vaccination. These receptor sequences come from a human donor who received a COVID-19 vaccine. CDR3s include the opening cysteine and the closing phenylalanine or tryptophan. Each record gives: V gene, clone size, J gene, CDR3 protein. Expanded clones get a size class; other rows say once, few or many, or leave the size out.

>TRBV12-1|.|TRBJ1-2
CASSFFWYRHLNYGYTF
>TRBV19|.|TRBJ2-3
CASSTGLAGGDTQYF
>TRBV19|.|TRBJ2-4
CASRTGGETRNIQYF
>TRBV18|.|TRBJ2-2
CASSPGLAANTGELFF
>TRBV5-1|.|TRBJ2-1
CASSLEGPPFTYNEQFF
>TRBV3-1/TRBV3-2|.|TRBJ1-4
CASSRTGGLGEKLFF
>TRBV19|.|TRBJ2-1
CASSSAPGASSYNEQFF
>TRBV28|.|TRBJ1-2
CASSSPAGYNYGYTF
>TRBV6-1|.|TRBJ1-1
CASSELYTEAFF
>TRBV9|few|TRBJ1-3
CASSVVGGNTIYF
>TRBV2|.|TRBJ1-3
CASSVIGQANTIYF
>TRBV5-1|.|TRBJ2-1
CASHRGGFNEQFF
>TRBV5-1|.|TRBJ2-2
CASSLQGSGELFF
>TRBV5-1|.|TRBJ2-2
CASSSQGFTGELFF
>TRBV10-2|.|TRBJ1-5
CASSDEGINQPQHF
>TRBV12-3/TRBV12-4|.|TRBJ1-3
CASSLKGSIYF
>TRBV29-1|.|TRBJ2-3
CSVIGRVGGRADTQYF
>TRBV7-9|.|TRBJ2-3
CASSLLYGKDTQYF
>TRBV4-1|.|TRBJ2-5
CASSLSWGDWAETQYF
>TRBV7-2|.|TRBJ1-1
CASSSDGRTEAFF
>TRBV6-5|.|TRBJ1-2
CASSIHRGLFYGYTF
>TRBV5-4|.|TRBJ2-3
CASSLAGADTQYF
>TRBV11-2|.|TRBJ1-2
CASSLEGSRYYGYTF
>TRBV6-2/TRBV6-3|.|TRBJ2-2
CASSWANTGELFF
>TRBV24-1|.|TRBJ2-5
CATSDPSGQVQETQYF
>TRBV18|.|TRBJ1-2
CASSPLLVAGQENGYTF
>TRBV7-2|few|TRBJ1-1
CASSFQNPRAFF
>TRBV20-1|.|TRBJ2-1
CSGRRDEQFF
>TRBV14|.|TRBJ1-1
CASSQAGLRQMNTEAFF
>TRBV15|.|TRBJ2-2
CATSRLSTGTNTGELFF
>TRBV5-1|.|TRBJ1-6
CASSLGGIYNSPLHF
>TRBV4-2|few|TRBJ2-1
CASSQTGGVYYNEQFF
>TRBV11-2|.|TRBJ1-5
CASSNSREVRGNQPQHF